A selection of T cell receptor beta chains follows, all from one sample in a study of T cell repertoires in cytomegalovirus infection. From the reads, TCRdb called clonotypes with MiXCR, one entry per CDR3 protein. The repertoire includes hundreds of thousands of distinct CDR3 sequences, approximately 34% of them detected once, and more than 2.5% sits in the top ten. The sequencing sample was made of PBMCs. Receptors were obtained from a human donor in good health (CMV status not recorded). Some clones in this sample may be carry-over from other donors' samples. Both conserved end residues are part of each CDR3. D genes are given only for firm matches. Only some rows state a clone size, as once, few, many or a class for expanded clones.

CDR3nt: TGTGCCAGCAGCTCCCTTTTGCTGGTCCCCTATGCGAATGAGCAGTTCTTC
CDR3aa: CASSSLLLVPYANEQFF
v_gene: TRBV7-6
abundance: NA
j_gene: TRBJ2-1
d_gene: NA

CDR3nt: TGCGCCAGCAGCTTATCGACAGAGAGGAATTCACCCCTCCACTTT
CDR3aa: CASSLSTERNSPLHF
v_gene: TRBV5-1
abundance: NA
j_gene: TRBJ1-6
d_gene: NA

CDR3nt: TGTGCCAGCAGTTTGGCAGCTAGCGGGAGGGCTAACACCGGGGAGCTGTTTTTT
CDR3aa: CASSLAASGRANTGELFF
v_gene: TRBV28
abundance: few
j_gene: TRBJ2-2
d_gene: TRBD2

CDR3nt: TGTGCCAGCACCTCAGGCTTTACGGATTCACCCCTCCACTTT
CDR3aa: CASTSGFTDSPLHF
v_gene: TRBV6-6
abundance: NA
j_gene: TRBJ1-6
d_gene: NA

CDR3nt: TGTGCCACCCGCCTAGTGGGGCGCTGGAACACTGAAGCTTTCTTT
CDR3aa: CATRLVGRWNTEAFF
v_gene: TRBV10-3
abundance: NA
j_gene: TRBJ1-1
d_gene: NA

CDR3nt: TGTGCCAGCAGCCCACGACAGGGTATAGAAAACACCATATATTTT
CDR3aa: CASSPRQGIENTIYF
v_gene: TRBV7-6
abundance: NA
j_gene: TRBJ1-3
d_gene: TRBD1

CDR3nt: TGTGCCAGCAGCCCCCCGGGACTAGCGGGGTTGGCGCAGTATTTT
CDR3aa: CASSPPGLAGLAQYF
v_gene: TRBV7-2
abundance: NA
j_gene: TRBJ2-3
d_gene: TRBD2

CDR3nt: TGTGCCAGCAGTTTGGGAAATGAAGCTTTCTTT
CDR3aa: CASSLGNEAFF
v_gene: TRBV12-3/TRBV12-4
abundance: NA
j_gene: TRBJ1-1
d_gene: NA

CDR3nt: TGTGCCAGCAGCGTAGCTCCGGCTAGCCGGGGCGAGCAGTACTTC
CDR3aa: CASSVAPASRGEQYF
v_gene: TRBV9
abundance: NA
j_gene: TRBJ2-7
d_gene: NA

CDR3nt: TGCAGCGTTGGCCAGAGAACAGTGGGCCACGAGCAGTACTTC
CDR3aa: CSVGQRTVGHEQYF
v_gene: TRBV29-1
abundance: NA
j_gene: TRBJ2-7
d_gene: NA

CDR3nt: TGCAGTGCCTCGGACAGGGTGATGGTGAACACTGAAGCTTTCTTT
CDR3aa: CSASDRVMVNTEAFF
v_gene: TRBV20-1
abundance: NA
j_gene: TRBJ1-1
d_gene: TRBD1

CDR3nt: TGTGCCAGCACGGGACCGCCGCTCCACGAGCAGTACTTC
CDR3aa: CASTGPPLHEQYF
v_gene: TRBV7-9
abundance: NA
j_gene: TRBJ2-7
d_gene: NA

CDR3nt: TGTGCCAGCACCGCCCGGGCCGGCGCTTTAGGGGTTGAAAAACTGTTTTTT
CDR3aa: CASTARAGALGVEKLFF
v_gene: TRBV7-6
abundance: few
j_gene: TRBJ1-4
d_gene: NA

CDR3nt: TGCAGTGCTAGTAGGGGGGGTCTCCCCAATGAAAAACTGTTTTTT
CDR3aa: CSASRGGLPNEKLFF
v_gene: TRBV20-1
abundance: NA
j_gene: TRBJ1-4
d_gene: NA

CDR3nt: TGCAGTGCTAGACTGGACAGGGGAATTGATACGCAGTATTTT
CDR3aa: CSARLDRGIDTQYF
v_gene: TRBV20-1
abundance: once
j_gene: TRBJ2-3
d_gene: TRBD1

CDR3nt: TGCAGCGTCTCATTCAGGGGGTTGGTGGAAGAGACCCAGTACTTC
CDR3aa: CSVSFRGLVEETQYF
v_gene: TRBV29-1
abundance: NA
j_gene: TRBJ2-5
d_gene: TRBD1

CDR3nt: TGTGCCAGCAGCCGACTAGTCCGATACACAGATACGCAGTATTTT
CDR3aa: CASSRLVRYTDTQYF
v_gene: TRBV28
abundance: NA
j_gene: TRBJ2-3
d_gene: NA

CDR3nt: TGTGCCAGAAGCCCCCGACAGGGCCTAGCCAAAAACATTCAGTACTTC
CDR3aa: CARSPRQGLAKNIQYF
v_gene: TRBV5-8
abundance: NA
j_gene: TRBJ2-4
d_gene: TRBD1

CDR3nt: TGTGCCAGCAGCTTAAACAGGAACACTGAAGCTTTCTTT
CDR3aa: CASSLNRNTEAFF
v_gene: TRBV12-3/TRBV12-4
abundance: many
j_gene: TRBJ1-1
d_gene: NA

CDR3nt: TGTGCCAGCAGTAGGACTAGCCCCTACAATGAGCAGTTCTTC
CDR3aa: CASSRTSPYNEQFF
v_gene: TRBV28
abundance: many
j_gene: TRBJ2-1
d_gene: TRBD2

CDR3nt: TGTGCCAGCAGCTTAGCGGGGACACAAAACACTGAAGCTTTCTTT
CDR3aa: CASSLAGTQNTEAFF
v_gene: TRBV11-1
abundance: NA
j_gene: TRBJ1-1
d_gene: NA

CDR3nt: TGTGCCAGCAGTTTATCGAAGGCCTATAGCAATCAGCCCCAGCATTTT
CDR3aa: CASSLSKAYSNQPQHF
v_gene: TRBV27
abundance: NA
j_gene: TRBJ1-5
d_gene: NA

CDR3nt: TGTGCCAGCAGCTTAAACACAATGACCTACGGGCAGTACTTC
CDR3aa: CASSLNTMTYGQYF
v_gene: TRBV7-3
abundance: NA
j_gene: TRBJ2-7
d_gene: NA

CDR3nt: TGCAGTGCTAGTAGGGGGGCAGGCCGGCCGGGGCAAGAGACCCAGTACTTC
CDR3aa: CSASRGAGRPGQETQYF
v_gene: TRBV20-1
abundance: few
j_gene: TRBJ2-5
d_gene: NA

CDR3nt: TGTGCCAGCAGCGCACAGGGGGCGGGGGTCTACACCTTC
CDR3aa: CASSAQGAGVYTF
v_gene: TRBV25-1
abundance: NA
j_gene: TRBJ1-2
d_gene: TRBD1

CDR3nt: TGTGCCAGCAGCCCCGCTAACAGGAACACTGAAGCTTTCTTT
CDR3aa: CASSPANRNTEAFF
v_gene: TRBV28
abundance: few
j_gene: TRBJ1-1
d_gene: NA

CDR3nt: TGTGCCAGCAGTTTAACCGGGATGAGGGAGTACTTC
CDR3aa: CASSLTGMREYF
v_gene: TRBV27
abundance: NA
j_gene: TRBJ2-7
d_gene: NA

CDR3nt: TGTGCCAGCAGCTGGCCACAGGGGGCTATGGTCTCTGGGGCCAACGTCCTGACTTTC
CDR3aa: CASSWPQGAMVSGANVLTF
v_gene: TRBV7-2
abundance: NA
j_gene: TRBJ2-6
d_gene: TRBD1

CDR3nt: TGCAGCGTGCAGGTCGGTATGGCTGAAGCTTTCTTT
CDR3aa: CSVQVGMAEAFF
v_gene: TRBV29-1
abundance: many
j_gene: TRBJ1-1
d_gene: NA

CDR3nt: TGTGCCAGCAGCCCCCGAAGAGCATCGAAGAACACTGCAGCTTTCTTT
CDR3aa: CASSPRRASKNTAAFF
v_gene: TRBV7-2
abundance: NA
j_gene: TRBJ1-1
d_gene: NA

CDR3nt: TGTGCCAGCTCACTGCAGGGGGCGAGTAATTCACCCCTCCACTTT
CDR3aa: CASSLQGASNSPLHF
v_gene: TRBV18
abundance: NA
j_gene: TRBJ1-6
d_gene: TRBD1

CDR3nt: TGTGCCAGCAGCTCTGCCACCGGCGATACGCAGTATTTT
CDR3aa: CASSSATGDTQYF
v_gene: TRBV7-9
abundance: few
j_gene: TRBJ2-3
d_gene: NA

CDR3nt: TGTGCCAACACAGGGATAACCTACGAGCAGTACTTC
CDR3aa: CANTGITYEQYF
v_gene: TRBV7-9
abundance: NA
j_gene: TRBJ2-7
d_gene: NA

CDR3nt: TGTGCCAGTAGTACGGGGACTAGCGGGAATGTACGGGAGCAGTACTTC
CDR3aa: CASSTGTSGNVREQYF
v_gene: TRBV19
abundance: few
j_gene: TRBJ2-7
d_gene: TRBD2

CDR3nt: TGTGCCAGTATTTCATCGGTAGCGGGGACCTACAATGAGCAGTTCTTC
CDR3aa: CASISSVAGTYNEQFF
v_gene: TRBV19
abundance: NA
j_gene: TRBJ2-1
d_gene: TRBD2

CDR3nt: TGTGCCAGCAGCTTAGCAGGCCCTGAGCAGTTCTTC
CDR3aa: CASSLAGPEQFF
v_gene: TRBV7-9
abundance: NA
j_gene: TRBJ2-1
d_gene: NA

CDR3nt: TGTGCCAGCAGCTTCATCAGGTACCAAGAGACCCAGTACTTC
CDR3aa: CASSFIRYQETQYF
v_gene: TRBV7-9
abundance: NA
j_gene: TRBJ2-5
d_gene: NA

CDR3nt: TGTGCCAGCAGCTTCGACTGGCCCCTCGAGCAGTACTTC
CDR3aa: CASSFDWPLEQYF
v_gene: TRBV7-8
abundance: many
j_gene: TRBJ2-7
d_gene: NA

CDR3nt: TGTGCCACCAGCAGAGGTTACTCTATCTACGAGCAGTACTTC
CDR3aa: CATSRGYSIYEQYF
v_gene: TRBV15
abundance: few
j_gene: TRBJ2-7
d_gene: NA

CDR3nt: TGTGCCAGCAGCTTAGCGCAGGCAGGGAATGAAAAACTGTTTTTT
CDR3aa: CASSLAQAGNEKLFF
v_gene: TRBV7-6
abundance: NA
j_gene: TRBJ1-4
d_gene: NA

CDR3nt: TGTGCCAGCAGCCGGGGGGGGGCCAATCAGCCCCAGCATTTT
CDR3aa: CASSRGGANQPQHF
v_gene: TRBV7-2
abundance: few
j_gene: TRBJ1-5
d_gene: NA

CDR3nt: TGTGCCAGCAGCTCCGGGGACGGGGATGAAAAACTGTTTTTT
CDR3aa: CASSSGDGDEKLFF
v_gene: TRBV7-8
abundance: many
j_gene: TRBJ1-4
d_gene: NA

CDR3nt: TGCGCCAGCAGAGAAACGGGACTAGTCTACGAGAAGTACTTC
CDR3aa: CASRETGLVYEKYF
v_gene: TRBV10-2
abundance: NA
j_gene: TRBJ2-7
d_gene: TRBD2

CDR3nt: TGTACCAGCACACTAGCGGGGGGAAGGGGTGAGCAGTTCTTC
CDR3aa: CTSTLAGGRGEQFF
v_gene: TRBV6-2/TRBV6-3
abundance: once
j_gene: TRBJ2-1
d_gene: TRBD2

CDR3nt: TGTGCCAGCAGTTTTAGTGGGGTCACTGAAGCTTTCTTT
CDR3aa: CASSFSGVTEAFF
v_gene: TRBV28
abundance: NA
j_gene: TRBJ1-1
d_gene: NA

CDR3nt: TGTGCCAGCGGAAACAGACACAGGAATCAGCCCCAGCATTTT
CDR3aa: CASGNRHRNQPQHF
v_gene: TRBV28
abundance: NA
j_gene: TRBJ1-5
d_gene: NA

CDR3nt: TGTGCCAGCAGTTTACGCAGGGCGGGGGGCACAGATACGCAGTATTTT
CDR3aa: CASSLRRAGGTDTQYF
v_gene: TRBV28
abundance: NA
j_gene: TRBJ2-3
d_gene: TRBD2

CDR3nt: TGTGCCAGCAGCTTGGGGGGGCCCTCTCCGAACTTC
CDR3aa: CASSLGGPSPNF
v_gene: TRBV7-2
abundance: many
j_gene: TRBJ2-5
d_gene: NA

CDR3nt: TGTGCCAGCAGTTATGGTGCTCACTACGAGCAGTACTTC
CDR3aa: CASSYGAHYEQYF
v_gene: TRBV27
abundance: NA
j_gene: TRBJ2-7
d_gene: NA

CDR3nt: TGTGCCAGCAGCTTAGTAGCGACAACCGGGGAGCTGTTTTTT
CDR3aa: CASSLVATTGELFF
v_gene: TRBV7-3
abundance: NA
j_gene: TRBJ2-2
d_gene: NA

CDR3nt: TGTGCCACCAGTGATCGACAGCAGATGCAAGAGACCCAGTACTTC
CDR3aa: CATSDRQQMQETQYF
v_gene: TRBV24-1
abundance: NA
j_gene: TRBJ2-5
d_gene: NA

CDR3nt: TGTGCCACCAGTGATCCCAGGACAGACGGAAACACCATATATTTT
CDR3aa: CATSDPRTDGNTIYF
v_gene: TRBV24-1
abundance: NA
j_gene: TRBJ1-3
d_gene: NA

CDR3nt: TGTGCCAGTAGCCCTACGGCGGGGTTATCCTACGAGCAGTACTTC
CDR3aa: CASSPTAGLSYEQYF
v_gene: TRBV19
abundance: few
j_gene: TRBJ2-7
d_gene: NA